Presented here are 28 T cell receptor beta chains from one specimen sequenced in a study of graft-versus-host responses after intestinal transplantation. The data were produced by immunoSEQ multiplex PCR, yet TCRdb's version contains in-frame clones alone and is incomplete. The table records more than 95,000 clones, 90% to 95% of them present only once. These TCRs are of unknown antigen specificity. The specimen comprised unstimulated CD4+ T cells sorted from spleen or lymph node cells, sampled before intestinal transplant. These receptors originate from a human donor who received an intestinal transplant.

This sequence joins TRBV9 and TRBJ2-7, with 9 bases aligning to TRBD1. The length of the CDR3 is 14 residues. CDR1 and CDR2 from the germline V gene are SGDLS and YYNGEE. The CDR3 is CASSVDPIGQGLSV. In DNA, the CDR3 is TGTGCCAGCAGCGTAGACCCCATTGGACAGGGGCTATCGGTC.

V usage is TRBV18 and J usage is TRBJ1-1; D is unclear. CDR1 is KGHSH and CDR2 is LQKENI in the germline V gene. The CDR3 totals 14 residues. Trimming pared 1 base from V and 3 bases from J, leaving 9 bases between. The CDR3 loop reads CASSPQPVDTEAFF. CDR3 nucleotide sequence: TGTGCCAGCTCACCACAGCCGGTTGACACTGAAGCTTTCTTT.

The rearrangement uses TRBV6-1 and TRBJ2-3; the match to TRBD2 covers 10 bases. The CDR3 has 15 residues. Per the germline V gene, CDR1 is MNHNS and CDR2 is SASEGT. Trimming took 5 bases from V and 1 from J; bases not matched to a gene: 3. CDR3 bases: TGTGCCAGCAGTCCCCTAGCGGGAGGCACAGATACGCAGTATTTT. Translated, it gives CASSPLAGGTDTQYF.

There are a few counts of this clone. The chain is built from TRBV7-2 and TRBJ1-5; D uncertain. The CDR3 covers 17 residues. V was cut by 2 bases and J by 0 bases, with 14 bases left in between. Germline assignment: CDR1 SGHTA and CDR2 FQGNSA. The CDR3 sequence is CASSLMSIQTSNQPQHF. CDR3 bases: TGTGCCAGCAGCTTAATGAGTATACAGACTAGCAATCAGCCCCAGCATTTT.

The chain couples TRBV7-8 to TRBJ2-7; D possibly corresponds to TRBD2 (6 bases). Deletions cut 2 bases from V and 2 bases from J, with 10 bases between. The CDR3 is made up of 14 amino acids. CDR1 and CDR2 (germline): SGHVS, FQNEAQ. CDR3 sequence reads: CASSLPPGAYEQYF. The CDR3 DNA sequence: TGTGCCAGCAGCTTACCTCCGGGAGCCTACGAGCAGTACTTC.

This clone was counted between two and nine times. The chain joins TRBV6-4 to TRBJ1-6, with 7 bases fitting TRBD1. This CDR3 is 14 amino acids long. The ends lost 5 bases at V and 6 bases at J; junction bases unmatched: 4. Germline V CDR1 and CDR2: MRHNA, SNTAGT. The CDR3 here is CASSPRQGNSPLHF. The DNA of the CDR3 is TGTGCCAGCAGTCCAAGACAGGGTAATTCACCCCTCCACTTT.

The chain uses TRBV30 and TRBJ2-5; 13 bases align to TRBD2. The CDR3 runs to 19 residues. J lost 5 bases, V lost 2 bases, and 17 bases had no gene match. Germline CDR1 GTSNPN, CDR2 SVGIG (reference sequence). The CDR3 spells CAWSPLAGGPRALWETQYF. Written as DNA, the CDR3 is TGTGCCTGGAGTCCACTAGCGGGAGGGCCTAGGGCCCTATGGGAGACCCAGTACTTC.

The chain carries TRBV5-1 and TRBJ2-2; D is perhaps TRBD1 (6 bases). CDR1 is SGHRS and CDR2 is YFSETQ in the germline V gene. The length of the CDR3 is 15 residues. The V end was cut by 3 bases, the J end by 4 bases, with 13 bases between. The CDR3 sequence: CASSSLTGSTGELFF. CDR3 DNA sequence: TGCGCCAGCAGCTCCCTGACAGGTTCCACCGGGGAGCTGTTTTTT.

The chain has TRBV9 and TRBJ2-4; D not certain. Germline V gives CDR1 SGDLS, CDR2 YYNGEE. The CDR3 runs to 15 residues. The ends were cut back, 0 bases at V and 4 bases at J, with 11 bases in the middle. The chain's CDR3 is CASSVVSSSKNIQYF. The CDR3 coding sequence is TGTGCCAGCAGCGTAGTTTCTAGTTCAAAAAACATTCAGTACTTC.

This clone was observed once. The chain links TRBV4-2 to TRBJ1-3; no firm D call. Trimming removed 4 bases at V and 5 bases at J, with 12 bases between. This CDR3 is 14 amino acids long. Germline assignment: CDR1 LGHNA and CDR2 YNFKEQ. The CDR3 DNA sequence: TGTGCCAGCAGCCTCACTAAAGGCAGAAACACCATATATTTT. It is translated as CASSLTKGRNTIYF.

The chain joins TRBV28 to TRBJ2-5; TRBD2 agrees at 8 bases. CDR1 is MDHEN, CDR2 SYDVKM, per germline. The CDR3 covers 15 residues. Germline trimming cut 2 bases from V and 4 bases from J; bases unmatched to any gene: 6. The CDR3 loop is CASSLTLTSGETQYF. The CDR3 nucleotides read TGTGCCAGCAGTTTAACCCTCACTAGCGGAGAGACCCAGTACTTC.

The chain has TRBV5-1 and TRBJ2-1; no clear D gene. CDR3 length equals 15 residues. V lost 0 bases and J 0 bases, leaving 7 bases between the germline ends. Germline-derived CDR1 and CDR2 are SGHRS and YFSETQ. Here the CDR3 DNA reads TGCGCCAGCAGCTTGGACCTATACTCCTACAATGAGCAGTTCTTC. Protein product: CASSLDLYSYNEQFF.

J is TRBJ1-1 and V is TRBV19; D is unclear. The CDR3 runs to 16 residues. V lost 2 bases and J lost 1, with 14 bases in between. Germline V gene data show CDR1 as LNHDA and CDR2 as SQIVND (reference sequence). Here the CDR3 reads CASSISSSQPNTEAFF. DNA of the CDR3: TGTGCCAGTAGTATAAGTTCTAGTCAGCCGAACACTGAAGCTTTCTTT. The variable domain in full, with the rest retrieved from reference TRBV19 and TRBJ1-1, is DGGITQSPKYLFRKEGQNVTLSCEQNLNHDAMYWYRQDPGQGLRLIYYSQIVNDFQKGDIAEGYSVSREKKESFPLTVTSAQKNPTAFYLCASSISSSQPNTEAFFGQGTRLTVV.

The V gene is TRBV5-1, the J gene TRBJ2-5, with 7 bases identical to TRBD2. In germline, CDR1 is SGHRS, CDR2 YFSETQ. CDR3 size: 14 residues. The V segment lost 3 bases and the J segment 3 bases; nucleotides outside the gene matches: 5. DNA for the CDR3: TGCGCCAGCAGCTCGGGGGGAATAGAAGAGACCCAGTACTTC. Its translation: CASSSGGIEETQYF.

The rearrangement links TRBV19 to TRBJ1-4; TRBD1 matches 7 bases. The CDR3 sequence is 18 residues long. J gave up 0 bases and V 3 bases, and 10 bases lay outside the gene matches. From germline, CDR1 is LNHDA and CDR2 SQIVND (reference sequence). The CDR3 loop is CASSIRINTGATNEKLFF. The CDR3 nucleotides read TGTGCCAGTAGTATTCGCATTAACACAGGGGCAACTAATGAAAAACTGTTTTTT.

J is TRBJ1-3 and V is TRBV2; perhaps TRBD1 as D (6 bases). The CDR3 has 15 residues. The germline gives CDR1 SNHLY, CDR2 FYNNEI. V dropped 8 bases and J dropped 0 bases, with 14 bases sitting between them. The CDR3 region has the DNA TGTGCCAGCCTAGACAGGACCCTCTCTGGAAACACCATATATTTT. The encoded protein is CASLDRTLSGNTIYF.

V is TRBV6-5 and J is TRBJ2-2, with D unclear. The CDR3 has 14 amino acids. Germline CDR1 MNHEY, CDR2 SVGAGI. The V end was cut by 4 bases, the J end by 3 bases, with 9 bases between. The CDR3 DNA follows: TGTGCCAGCAGTTCGGAGTTGTACACCGGGGAGCTGTTTTTT. Residues: CASSSELYTGELFF.

This clone was seen only once. The genes are TRBV5-1 and TRBJ2-7; 10 bases agree with TRBD1. The CDR3 is 17 amino acids. V lost 4 bases and J lost 1; bases outside the gene matches: 11. The V gene's germline CDR1 is SGHRS and CDR2 YFSETQ. The CDR3 here is CASSLETGGSWSYEQYF. CDR3 sequence (DNA): TGCGCCAGCAGCCTCGAGACAGGGGGCAGTTGGTCCTACGAGCAGTACTTC.

The chain recombines TRBV7-6 with TRBJ1-5; 7 bases match TRBD1. This CDR3 region has 14 residues. CDR1 SGHVS and CDR2 FNYEAQ come from the germline V gene. After removal of 0 bases from V and 7 bases from J, the junction contained 3 bases not matched to a gene. CDR3 in DNA: TGTGCCAGCAGCTTAGCCCAGGGGGACCAGCCCCAGCATTTT. Translation: CASSLAQGDQPQHF.

This chain joins TRBV30 and TRBJ1-4; 9 nucleotides align to TRBD1. CDR1 and CDR2 (germline): GTSNPN, SVGIG (reference sequence). The V gene end was trimmed by 2 bases and the J gene end by 6 bases; junction bases not matched to a gene: 4. There are 14 residues in the CDR3. CDR3: CAWSRDRVDEKLFF. CDR3 coding DNA: TGTGCCTGGAGTCGGGACAGGGTCGATGAAAAACTGTTTTTT.

The chain employs TRBV27 and TRBJ2-5; no definite D call. Trimming stripped 4 bases from V and 7 bases from J, with 13 bases between. CDR1 is MNHEY and CDR2 is SMNVEV in the germline V gene (reference sequence). There are 13 residues in the CDR3. CDR3: CASSSEWVGTQYF. The CDR3 DNA reads TGTGCCAGCAGTTCGGAGTGGGTAGGGACCCAGTACTTC.

The V call is TRBV15, the J call TRBJ2-1; tentative D call: TRBD1 (5 bases). The length of the CDR3 is 16 residues. Germline V gives CDR1 LNHNV, CDR2 YYDKDF (reference sequence). V was clipped by 0 bases and J by 0 bases, with 9 bases between them. The CDR3 coding sequence is TGTGCCACCAGCAGAGACAGGGTGAGCTCCTACAATGAGCAGTTCTTC. It is translated as CATSRDRVSSYNEQFF.

CDR3 coding DNA: TGTGCCAGCAGCTTAATGGTAACAGGGCGAGAGACCCAGTACTTC. Translating gives CASSLMVTGRETQYF. This chain uses TRBV7-7 with TRBJ2-5, with D perhaps TRBD1 (6 bases). Germline V gene data show CDR1 as SSHAT and CDR2 as FNYEAQ (reference sequence). The germline V and J ends were trimmed by 2 bases and 4 bases, with 14 bases remaining between them. This CDR3 contains 15 residues.

The rearrangement uses TRBV6-5 and TRBJ2-7; D gene uncertain. The CDR3 contains 13 residues. Between the trimmed V and J ends, which lost 4 bases and 3 bases, there was a span of 10 bases. CDR1 is MNHEY and CDR2 is SVGAGI in the germline V gene. Here the CDR3 DNA reads TGTGCCAGCAGTTTATCCAGATTCTACGAGCAGTACTTC. This gives the protein CASSLSRFYEQYF.

V and J are TRBV2 and TRBJ1-2; 9 bases align to TRBD1. CDR1 is SNHLY, CDR2 FYNNEI, per germline. With V trimmed by 3 bases and J by 6 bases, 8 bases remained unmatched. CDR3 length: 15 residues. CDR3 amino acids: CASSDGRDRENGYTF. The CDR3 nucleotides read TGTGCCAGCAGTGACGGCCGGGACAGGGAGAATGGCTACACCTTC.

The gene calls are TRBV6-6 and TRBJ2-5, with 11 bases lining up with TRBD2. CDR1 MNHNY and CDR2 SVGAGI come from the germline V gene (reference sequence). The J segment lost 3 bases and the V segment lost 3 bases, leaving 6 bases of the junction unmatched. This CDR3 contains 16 residues. The CDR3 protein is CASSYFGTSGKETQYF. CDR3 coding DNA: TGTGCCAGCAGTTATTTTGGGACTAGCGGAAAAGAGACCCAGTACTTC.

The chain recombines TRBV30 with TRBJ1-1, with TRBD1 identical over 10 bases. The CDR3 spans 13 residues. The ends lost 7 bases at V and 0 bases at J; junction bases unmatched: 2. The germline CDR1 and CDR2 sequences are GTSNPN and SVGIG (reference sequence). CDR3 residues: CASDRGLNTEAFF. CDR3 DNA: TGTGCCTCCGACAGGGGGCTGAACACTGAAGCTTTCTTT.

CDR3 sequence (DNA): TGTGCCAGCAGCAGATTAGGAGGGGCGCAGTTCTTC. This encodes CASSRLGGAQFF. The rearrangement uses TRBV7-6 and TRBJ2-1; possible D gene TRBD2, 6 bases. The CDR3 sequence is 12 residues long. Trimming left V 5 bases short and J 12 bases short, with 14 bases between. Germline V gene lookup returns CDR1 SGHVS and CDR2 FNYEAQ.